This paragraph reports one T cell receptor (beta chain). The ends were cut back, 3 bases at V and 2 bases at J, with 8 bases in the middle. Germline V gene lookup returns CDR1 SGHAT and CDR2 FQDESV (reference sequence). This CDR3 contains 14 residues. Authors' methods: Amplification of reference gene primers was used by the study to estimate nucleated cell counts. Sequencing was performed with immunoSEQ multiplex PCR; in TCRdb, only in-frame clones are kept and a portion is missing. V, J and clone size derive from that table, while D and trimming were established from the DNA sequence. The sample has more than 300,000 clones; roughly 86% are singletons. Recruited during active infection, patients (from Seattle) were subsequently followed longitudinally. This record belongs to a study of blood T cell repertoires in COVID-19. Across the study: Samples came from the United States, Italy and Spain, spanning acute and convalescent COVID-19. T cells, B-cell-depleted T cells, or PBMCs supplied cDNA or gDNA.

The receptor's source is a woman in her seventies with COVID-19, enrolled during active disease. V usage is TRBV11-1 and J usage is TRBJ1-3; D unresolved. Source material: peripheral blood. This CDR3 reads CASSLRSTGNTIYF. The CDR3 DNA reads as TGTGCCAGCAGCTTGAGATCGACTGGAAACACCATATATTTT.